Detailed here is one TCR beta chain. This CDR3 region has 16 residues. Per the germline V gene, CDR1 is SGHKS and CDR2 is YYEKEE (reference sequence). V shed 4 bases, J shed 2 bases, and the junction held 11 bases outside the gene matches. Produced via immunoSEQ multiplex PCR; TCRdb's table is partial and in-frame only. The sample shows hundreds of thousands of clones, around 89% of them seen only once. The age range of participants was about 18 to 100 years, with residence in roughly 25 US areas. This specimen belongs to a study of blood T cell repertoires in COVID-19. Overall study context: There were acute and convalescent COVID-19 samples, and they came from the United States, Italy and Spain.

Sequenced input: PBMCs or T cells enriched from blood (not recorded which). This receptor was obtained from a woman aged 45-60 years who had recovered from COVID-19. This chain connects TRBV5-5 to TRBJ2-5, with TRBD1 matching over 7 bases. The CDR3 DNA sequence: TGTGCCAGCAGCCGTACCGGGACAGCCAGACAAGAGACCCAGTACTTC. Encoded protein: CASSRTGTARQETQYF. Based on the CDR3 plus reference TRBV5-5 and TRBJ2-5, the full variable domain is DAGVTQSPTHLIKTRGQQVTLRCSPISGHKSVSWYQQVLGQGPQFIFQYYEKEERGRGNFPDRFSARQFPNYSSELNVNALLLGDSALYLCASSRTGTARQETQYFGPGTRLLVL.